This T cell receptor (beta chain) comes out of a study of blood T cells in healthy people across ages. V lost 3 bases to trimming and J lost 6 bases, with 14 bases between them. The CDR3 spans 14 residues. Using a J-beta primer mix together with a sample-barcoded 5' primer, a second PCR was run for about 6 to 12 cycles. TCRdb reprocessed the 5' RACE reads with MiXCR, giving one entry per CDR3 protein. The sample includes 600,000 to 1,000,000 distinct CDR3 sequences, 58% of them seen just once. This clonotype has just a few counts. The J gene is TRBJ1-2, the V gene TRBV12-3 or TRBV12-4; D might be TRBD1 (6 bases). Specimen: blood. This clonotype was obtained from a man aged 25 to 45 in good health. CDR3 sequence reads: CASSFVGGADGYTF. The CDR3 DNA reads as TGTGCCAGCAGTTTTGTTGGGGGCGCCGATGGCTACACCTTC.